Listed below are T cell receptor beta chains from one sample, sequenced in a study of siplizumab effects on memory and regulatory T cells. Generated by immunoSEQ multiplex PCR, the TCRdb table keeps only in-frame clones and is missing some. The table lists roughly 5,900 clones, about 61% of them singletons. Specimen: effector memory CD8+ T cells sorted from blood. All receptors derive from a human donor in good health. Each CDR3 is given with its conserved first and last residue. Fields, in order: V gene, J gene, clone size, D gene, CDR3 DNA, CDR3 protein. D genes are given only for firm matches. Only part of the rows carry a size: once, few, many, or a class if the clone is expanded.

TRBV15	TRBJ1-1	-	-	TGTGCCACCAGTGCCCGGGAGAACACTGAAGCTTTCTTT	CATSARENTEAFF
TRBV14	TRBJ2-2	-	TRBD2	TGTGCCAGCAGCCAAGCGGCTAGCGGAGGGGAGCTGTTTTTT	CASSQAASGGELFF
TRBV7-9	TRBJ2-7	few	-	TGTGCCAGCACCTTCGGGAGCGAGTACGAGCAGTACTTC	CASTFGSEYEQYF
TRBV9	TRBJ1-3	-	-	TGTGCCAGCAGCGTCTCGTGGGGGCCTGGAAACACCATATATTTT	CASSVSWGPGNTIYF
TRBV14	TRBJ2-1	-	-	TGTGCCAGCAGCCAAGATCGAGGTGGACTTGACTCCTACAATGAGCAGTTCTTC	CASSQDRGGLDSYNEQFF
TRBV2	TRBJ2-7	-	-	TGTGCCAGCAGTTTAGGACACTCCTACGAGCAGTACTTC	CASSLGHSYEQYF
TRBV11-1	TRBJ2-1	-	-	TGTGCCAGCAGCTACGGAGGGGGAGGCAATGAGCAGTTCTTC	CASSYGGGGNEQFF
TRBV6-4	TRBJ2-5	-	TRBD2	TGTGCCAGCAGTCCCGGGGGGGACAAAGAGACCCAGTACTTC	CASSPGGDKETQYF
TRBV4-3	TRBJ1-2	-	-	TGCGCCAGCAGCCACTCGCGGGGGGAGGGTGGCTACACCTTC	CASSHSRGEGGYTF
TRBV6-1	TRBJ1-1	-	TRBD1	TGTGCCACTACAGGGGGAGGATATAACACTGAAGCTTTCTTT	CATTGGGYNTEAFF
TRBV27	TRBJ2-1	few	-	TGTGCCAGCAGTTACAGTCTTTACAATGAGCAGTTCTTC	CASSYSLYNEQFF
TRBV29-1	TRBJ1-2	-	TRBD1	TGCAGCGTTGAGCAGGGGGCGGATGGCTACACCTTC	CSVEQGADGYTF
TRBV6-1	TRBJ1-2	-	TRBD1	TGTGCCAGCAGTACGACAGGGGGATACGATGGCTACACCTTC	CASSTTGGYDGYTF
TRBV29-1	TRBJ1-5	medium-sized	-	TGCAGCGTTGTCTCGGGGGATTTCAATCAGCCCCAGCATTTT	CSVVSGDFNQPQHF
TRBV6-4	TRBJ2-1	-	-	TGTGCCAGCAGTGCCGACAGTTCCTACAATGAGCAGTTCTTC	CASSADSSYNEQFF
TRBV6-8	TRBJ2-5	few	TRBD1	TGTGCCAGCAGTTATCCCCATAGGACAGGGGGCAGAAAGACCCAGTACTTC	CASSYPHRTGGRKTQYF
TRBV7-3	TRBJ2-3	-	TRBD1	TGTGCCAGCAGCGAAAACAGGGGGATTAGCACAGATACGCAGTATTTT	CASSENRGISTDTQYF
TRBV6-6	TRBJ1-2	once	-	TGTGCCAGCAGTCTACAGGGCGGCAATGGCTACACCTTC	CASSLQGGNGYTF
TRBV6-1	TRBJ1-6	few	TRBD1	TGTGCCAGTACATCGGGGACAGATAATTCACCCCTCCACTTT	CASTSGTDNSPLHF
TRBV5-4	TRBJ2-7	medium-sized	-	TGTGCCAGCAGCTTGGGGGGAGCTCCCTACGAGCAGTACTTC	CASSLGGAPYEQYF
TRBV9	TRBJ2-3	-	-	TGTGCCAGCAGCGTAGGAGATACGCAGTATTTT	CASSVGDTQYF
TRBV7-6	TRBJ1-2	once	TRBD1	TGTGCCAGCAGCCCCTCCCTCGAGAGGGGGCATGGCTACACCTTC	CASSPSLERGHGYTF
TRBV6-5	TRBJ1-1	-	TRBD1	TGTGCCAGCAGCCAAGGGACAGGCCTCCACACTGAAGCTTTCTTT	CASSQGTGLHTEAFF
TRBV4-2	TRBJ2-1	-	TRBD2	TGTGCCAGCAGCCAAGAGACTAGCGGGGGGGCGAATGAGCAGTTCTTC	CASSQETSGGANEQFF
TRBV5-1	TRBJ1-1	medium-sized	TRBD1	TGCGCCAGCGATCCGACAGGGGTGTCACCTGAAGCTTTCTTT	CASDPTGVSPEAFF
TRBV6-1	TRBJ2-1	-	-	TGTGCCAGCAGTGAAGCTGACGTTTACAATGAGCAGTTCTTC	CASSEADVYNEQFF
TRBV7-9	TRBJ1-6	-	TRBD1	TGTGCCAGCAGCCCGACACAGGGGGATTCACCCCTCCACTTT	CASSPTQGDSPLHF
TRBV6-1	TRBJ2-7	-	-	TGTGCCAGCATCCAACTGGAGGGGGGTCACGAGCAGTACTTC	CASIQLEGGHEQYF
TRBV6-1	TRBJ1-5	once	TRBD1	TGTGCCAGCAGTGAAGAGGCGGCAGGGGGTCAGCCCCAGCATTTT	CASSEEAAGGQPQHF
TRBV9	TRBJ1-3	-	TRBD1	TGTGCCAGCAGCCCAGGGGGCTACTCTGGAAACACCATATATTTT	CASSPGGYSGNTIYF
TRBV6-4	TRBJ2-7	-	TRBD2	TGTGCCAGCAGTGGCGTAGCGGGCGAAGGTTACGAGCAGTACTTC	CASSGVAGEGYEQYF
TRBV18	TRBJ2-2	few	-	TGTGCCAGCTCACCACGAGACGATTCCACCGGGGAGCTGTTTTTT	CASSPRDDSTGELFF
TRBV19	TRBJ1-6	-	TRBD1	TGTGCCAGCCACGTTCAGACAGGGGATTCACCCCTCCACTTT	CASHVQTGDSPLHF
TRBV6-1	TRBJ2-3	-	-	TGTGCCAGCAGTGAAGTGGCGGGAAGCACAGATACGCAGTATTTT	CASSEVAGSTDTQYF
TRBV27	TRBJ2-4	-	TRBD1	TGTGCCACCTCAACAGGGGATGTGAACATTCAGTACTTC	CATSTGDVNIQYF
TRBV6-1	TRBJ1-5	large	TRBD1	TGTGCCATCCCACAGGGGGAGATTTGGCAGCCCCAGCATTTT	CAIPQGEIWQPQHF
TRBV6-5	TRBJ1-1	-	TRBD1	TGTGCCAGCAGTCCCCTCCCGGACAGGGCTACTGAAGCTTTCTTT	CASSPLPDRATEAFF
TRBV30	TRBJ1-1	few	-	TGTGCCTGGAGTGTGGTCTTCCCGAACACTGAAGCTTTCTTT	CAWSVVFPNTEAFF
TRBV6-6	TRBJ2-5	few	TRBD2	TGTGCCAGCAGTCTTAGCGGGGGGGCTAGTGAGACCCAGTACTTC	CASSLSGGASETQYF
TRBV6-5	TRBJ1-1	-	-	TGTGCCAGCAGTAGGGGAGTGGAGACTGAAGCTTTCTTT	CASSRGVETEAFF
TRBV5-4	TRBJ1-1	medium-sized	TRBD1	TGTGCCAGCAGCCCCGGGACAGGGGGCGAGGCTTTCTTT	CASSPGTGGEAFF
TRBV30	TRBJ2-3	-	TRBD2	TGTGCCTGGACTGCGGGAGCTAGCACAGATACGCAGTATTTT	CAWTAGASTDTQYF
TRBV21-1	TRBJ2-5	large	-	TGTGCCAGCAGCAAAGGAGGATTCCCGTGGTGGACCCAGTACTTC	CASSKGGFPWWTQYF
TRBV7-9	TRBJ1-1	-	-	TGTGCCAGCCTCAGGGCGGACACTGAAGCTTTCTTT	CASLRADTEAFF
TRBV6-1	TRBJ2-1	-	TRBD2	TGTGCCAGCAGTGACCCAGCGGGGTCCTACAATGAGCAGTTCTTC	CASSDPAGSYNEQFF
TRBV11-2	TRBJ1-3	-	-	TGTGCCAGCACCCCGGACAGCGCCTTCGGCACCATATATTTT	CASTPDSAFGTIYF
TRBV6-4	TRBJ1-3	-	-	TGTGCCAGCAGGGAGGTAAGATTAAACACCATATATTTT	CASREVRLNTIYF
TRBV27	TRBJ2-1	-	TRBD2	TGTGCCAGCAGTCAGACTAGCGTAAGATCCTACAATGAGCAGTTCTTC	CASSQTSVRSYNEQFF
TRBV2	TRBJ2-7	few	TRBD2	TGTGCCAGCAGCCCCGGGACTAGCTACGAGCAGTACTTC	CASSPGTSYEQYF
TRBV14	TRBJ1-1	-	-	TGTGCCAGCAGCCAAGATCAAGGAGGGACCACTGAAGCTTTCTTT	CASSQDQGGTTEAFF
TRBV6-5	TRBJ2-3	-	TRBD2	TGTGCCAGCAGGACTAGCGACGACAGCACAGATACGCAGTATTTT	CASRTSDDSTDTQYF
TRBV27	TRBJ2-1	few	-	TGTGCCAGCAGTTTTGGGATTAGTGAGCAGTTCTTC	CASSFGISEQFF
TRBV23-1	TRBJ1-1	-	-	TGCGCCAGCACCGCTAGTATGTGGCTCCTAGTCCTTATGGCTTTCTTT	CASTASMWLLVLMAFF
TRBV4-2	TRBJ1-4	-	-	TGTGCCAGCAGCCAAGATGGCGCTGGGGGGGGGAATGAAAAACTGTTTTTT	CASSQDGAGGGNEKLFF
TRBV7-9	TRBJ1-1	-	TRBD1	TGTGCCAGCAGCTCCCACCGGGACAGCCACACTGAAGCTTTCTTT	CASSSHRDSHTEAFF